These T cell receptor beta chains were read from a single sample in a study of radiotherapy plus CTLA-4 blockade in lung cancer. Libraries were prepared by immunoSEQ multiplex PCR; TCRdb keeps only in-frame clonotypes and omits some of them. The top ten hold 2% to 2.5% of the sample, which has about 46,000 clones, 65% to 85% seen once. The material sequenced was peripheral blood, taken from a patient treated with radiotherapy plus ipilimumab. Every receptor here comes from a human donor with non-small cell lung cancer whose response to radiotherapy plus ipilimumab could not be evaluated. The CDR3 runs from the conserved cysteine through the conserved F or W. D genes are given only for firm matches. For some rows the clone size is stated as once, few or many, or as a class when expanded; others skip it.

D	V	size	J	CDR3	DNA
.	TRBV25-1	.	TRBJ2-1	CASSGPPYNEQFF	TGTGCCAGCAGTGGGCCCCCCTACAATGAGCAGTTCTTC
.	TRBV7-9	few	TRBJ1-2	CASSALAGPRAQGYTF	TGTGCCAGCAGCGCCCTGGCGGGACCCAGGGCCCAGGGCTACACCTTC
TRBD1	TRBV7-2	.	TRBJ2-7	CASSPSGQGAYEQYF	TGTGCCAGCAGCCCTAGTGGGCAGGGGGCCTACGAGCAGTACTTC
.	TRBV30	.	TRBJ2-2	CAWSRGAATGELFF	TGTGCCTGGAGCAGGGGGGCAGCCACCGGGGAGCTGTTTTTT
TRBD2	TRBV5-4	.	TRBJ2-5	CASSTPASGTETQYF	TGTGCCAGCAGCACCCCGGCTAGCGGGACGGAGACCCAGTACTTC
TRBD2	TRBV6-6	.	TRBJ2-3	CASRQGGSTDTQYF	TGTGCCAGCAGGCAGGGAGGGAGCACAGATACGCAGTATTTT
.	TRBV4-3	.	TRBJ1-1	CASSPSSLVGTEAFF	TGCGCCAGCAGCCCGTCGAGTCTAGTAGGCACTGAAGCTTTCTTT
TRBD2	TRBV6-6	.	TRBJ2-5	CASSYTVAGGETQYF	TGTGCCAGCAGTTACACGGTAGCGGGAGGAGAGACCCAGTACTTC
.	TRBV28	.	TRBJ1-2	CASTTLPLDKIYGYTF	TGTGCCAGCACCACTTTACCCCTGGACAAGATCTATGGCTACACCTTC
.	TRBV7-8	.	TRBJ2-5	CASSSGLLSETQYF	TGTGCCAGCAGTTCGGGACTGTTATCGGAGACCCAGTACTTC
TRBD1	TRBV5-1	.	TRBJ2-7	CASSLGQDEQYF	TGCGCCAGCAGCCTTGGACAGGACGAGCAGTACTTC
TRBD2	TRBV5-5	.	TRBJ2-2	CASSLKASGGNTGELFF	TGTGCCAGCAGCCTTAAGGCTAGCGGGGGTAACACCGGGGAGCTGTTTTTT
TRBD2	TRBV7-3	.	TRBJ2-1	CASSLIGVGRGGYNEQFF	TGTGCCAGCAGCTTAATAGGTGTGGGGCGGGGGGGATACAATGAGCAGTTCTTC
.	TRBV27	few	TRBJ2-7	CASTSPRSPYEQYF	TGTGCCAGCACCTCCCCGCGGAGCCCGTACGAGCAGTACTTC
.	TRBV7-2	few	TRBJ1-5	CASRSTSTGSQPQHF	TGTGCCAGCAGATCGACTTCGACAGGCAGTCAGCCCCAGCATTTT
TRBD2	TRBV6-6	.	TRBJ2-1	CASSYLSSGGEQFF	TGTGCCAGCAGTTATCTTTCATCGGGAGGCGAGCAGTTCTTC
.	TRBV15	.	TRBJ2-7	CATSRGSSGDSYEQYF	TGTGCCACCAGCAGAGGATCCAGCGGTGACTCCTACGAGCAGTACTTC
.	TRBV11-2	.	TRBJ2-1	CASSLALREAEQFF	TGTGCCAGCAGCTTAGCTCTCAGGGAGGCCGAGCAGTTCTTC
TRBD2	TRBV7-6	.	TRBJ2-5	CASSQGTSGIETQYF	TGTGCCAGCAGCCAAGGGACTAGCGGGATAGAGACCCAGTACTTC
.	TRBV5-4	.	TRBJ2-5	CASSPGGSEGETQYF	TGTGCCAGCAGCCCGGGTGGCAGCGAGGGAGAGACCCAGTACTTC
TRBD1	TRBV7-2	.	TRBJ1-2	CASSGQGGHYGYTF	TGTGCCAGCAGCGGACAGGGGGGCCACTATGGCTACACCTTC
.	TRBV5-4	.	TRBJ2-7	CASSKFGYEQYF	TGTGCCAGCAGCAAGTTCGGGTACGAGCAGTACTTC
TRBD2	TRBV9	.	TRBJ2-1	CASSFTGGSYNEQFF	TGTGCCAGCAGCTTCACGGGGGGGTCCTACAATGAGCAGTTCTTC
.	TRBV9	.	TRBJ2-1	CASSDFDNEQFF	TGTGCCAGCAGCGACTTTGACAATGAGCAGTTCTTC
.	TRBV13	.	TRBJ2-3	CASSSRVSTDTQYF	TGTGCCAGCAGCTCCAGGGTGAGCACAGATACGCAGTATTTC
.	TRBV9	few	TRBJ2-7	CASSATLGQSSYEQYF	TGTGCCAGCAGCGCTACCCTAGGACAGAGCTCCTACGAGCAGTACTTC
.	TRBV5-1	.	TRBJ2-6	CASSLSILSGANVLTF	TGCGCCAGCAGCTTGAGCATACTCTCTGGGGCCAACGTCCTGACTTTC
TRBD2	TRBV5-4	.	TRBJ2-5	CASSLGSSGGQETQYF	TGTGCCAGCAGCTTGGGATCTAGCGGGGGACAAGAGACCCAGTACTTC
.	TRBV9	.	TRBJ1-1	CASSVTQTNTEAFF	TGTGCCAGCAGCGTAACACAGACGAACACTGAAGCTTTCTTT
.	TRBV14	.	TRBJ1-5	CASSQKNQPQHF	TGTGCCAGCAGTCAGAAAAATCAGCCCCAGCATTTT
.	TRBV27	.	TRBJ2-7	CASSLSPPRTIASEQYF	TGTGCCAGCAGTTTATCCCCGCCCCGGACTATAGCCAGCGAGCAGTACTTC
.	TRBV28	.	TRBJ1-1	CASSLAGINTEAFF	TGTGCCAGCAGCCTGGCAGGGATTAACACTGAAGCTTTCTTT
.	TRBV28	.	TRBJ1-5	CASRYRTDNQPQHF	TGTGCCAGCAGGTACCGGACAGACAATCAGCCCCAGCATTTT
.	TRBV11-2	.	TRBJ2-7	CASSEYPRGLNYEQYF	TGTGCCAGCAGCGAATACCCCCGAGGACTGAACTACGAGCAGTACTTC
TRBD2	TRBV7-2	.	TRBJ2-3	CASSISGARAQYF	TGTGCCAGCAGCATTAGCGGGGCAAGAGCGCAGTATTTT
.	TRBV29-1	.	TRBJ2-5	CSVDWPSGETQYF	TGCAGCGTTGATTGGCCGTCGGGGGAGACCCAGTACTTC
TRBD1	TRBV2	once	TRBJ2-7	CASSGTGNYEQYF	TGTGCCAGCAGTGGGACAGGAAACTACGAGCAGTACTTC
TRBD2	TRBV19	few	TRBJ2-1	CASSSSGSNEQFF	TGTGCCAGTTCGTCTAGCGGGAGTAATGAGCAGTTCTTC
.	TRBV11-2	.	TRBJ1-2	CASSSPRGGDGYTF	TGTGCCAGCAGCTCCCCCCGCGGGGGCGATGGCTACACCTTC
.	TRBV5-1	.	TRBJ2-3	CASSLAPAGAGDTQYF	TGCGCCAGCAGCTTGGCCCCGGCAGGGGCGGGAGATACGCAGTATTTT
TRBD2	TRBV2	.	TRBJ2-5	CASSSKTSGGDQTQYF	TGTGCCAGCAGTTCAAAGACTAGCGGGGGGGATCAGACCCAGTACTTC
TRBD1	TRBV28	.	TRBJ1-2	CASSLGDSRVRRGYTF	TGTGCCAGCAGTTTAGGGGACAGCCGGGTCCGGAGGGGCTACACCTTC
.	TRBV19	.	TRBJ2-5	CASSITPIYGTQYF	TGTGCCAGTAGTATTACGCCGATCTACGGGACCCAGTACTTC
TRBD1	TRBV7-6	once	TRBJ2-7	CASSLGTGAYEQYF	TGTGCCAGCAGCTTAGGGACAGGGGCCTACGAGCAGTACTTC
.	TRBV27	once	TRBJ2-7	CASSIAGGGRYEQYF	TGTGCCAGCAGTATCGCAGGAGGGGGCCGGTACGAGCAGTACTTC
TRBD2	TRBV7-2	.	TRBJ2-7	CASSIGLASKQYF	TGTGCCAGCAGCATAGGACTAGCCTCCAAGCAGTACTTC
TRBD1	TRBV19	once	TRBJ1-3	CASSITGDSGNTIYF	TGTGCCAGTAGTATTACAGGGGACTCTGGAAACACCATATATTTT
.	TRBV5-4	.	TRBJ2-3	CASSPKRSTDTQYF	TGTGCCAGCAGCCCAAAACGGAGCACAGATACGCAGTATTTT
TRBD2	TRBV10-1	.	TRBJ2-1	CASMKGAGTSGYDEQFF	TGCGCCAGCATGAAAGGAGCTGGGACTAGCGGGTATGATGAGCAGTTCTTC
.	TRBV7-8	.	TRBJ1-2	CASSLVAGPNYGYTF	TGTGCCAGCAGCTTAGTAGCGGGTCCTAACTATGGCTACACCTTC
.	TRBV6-4	.	TRBJ2-3	CADRGSGDTDTQYF	TGTGCCGACCGGGGTAGCGGAGACACAGATACGCAGTATTTT